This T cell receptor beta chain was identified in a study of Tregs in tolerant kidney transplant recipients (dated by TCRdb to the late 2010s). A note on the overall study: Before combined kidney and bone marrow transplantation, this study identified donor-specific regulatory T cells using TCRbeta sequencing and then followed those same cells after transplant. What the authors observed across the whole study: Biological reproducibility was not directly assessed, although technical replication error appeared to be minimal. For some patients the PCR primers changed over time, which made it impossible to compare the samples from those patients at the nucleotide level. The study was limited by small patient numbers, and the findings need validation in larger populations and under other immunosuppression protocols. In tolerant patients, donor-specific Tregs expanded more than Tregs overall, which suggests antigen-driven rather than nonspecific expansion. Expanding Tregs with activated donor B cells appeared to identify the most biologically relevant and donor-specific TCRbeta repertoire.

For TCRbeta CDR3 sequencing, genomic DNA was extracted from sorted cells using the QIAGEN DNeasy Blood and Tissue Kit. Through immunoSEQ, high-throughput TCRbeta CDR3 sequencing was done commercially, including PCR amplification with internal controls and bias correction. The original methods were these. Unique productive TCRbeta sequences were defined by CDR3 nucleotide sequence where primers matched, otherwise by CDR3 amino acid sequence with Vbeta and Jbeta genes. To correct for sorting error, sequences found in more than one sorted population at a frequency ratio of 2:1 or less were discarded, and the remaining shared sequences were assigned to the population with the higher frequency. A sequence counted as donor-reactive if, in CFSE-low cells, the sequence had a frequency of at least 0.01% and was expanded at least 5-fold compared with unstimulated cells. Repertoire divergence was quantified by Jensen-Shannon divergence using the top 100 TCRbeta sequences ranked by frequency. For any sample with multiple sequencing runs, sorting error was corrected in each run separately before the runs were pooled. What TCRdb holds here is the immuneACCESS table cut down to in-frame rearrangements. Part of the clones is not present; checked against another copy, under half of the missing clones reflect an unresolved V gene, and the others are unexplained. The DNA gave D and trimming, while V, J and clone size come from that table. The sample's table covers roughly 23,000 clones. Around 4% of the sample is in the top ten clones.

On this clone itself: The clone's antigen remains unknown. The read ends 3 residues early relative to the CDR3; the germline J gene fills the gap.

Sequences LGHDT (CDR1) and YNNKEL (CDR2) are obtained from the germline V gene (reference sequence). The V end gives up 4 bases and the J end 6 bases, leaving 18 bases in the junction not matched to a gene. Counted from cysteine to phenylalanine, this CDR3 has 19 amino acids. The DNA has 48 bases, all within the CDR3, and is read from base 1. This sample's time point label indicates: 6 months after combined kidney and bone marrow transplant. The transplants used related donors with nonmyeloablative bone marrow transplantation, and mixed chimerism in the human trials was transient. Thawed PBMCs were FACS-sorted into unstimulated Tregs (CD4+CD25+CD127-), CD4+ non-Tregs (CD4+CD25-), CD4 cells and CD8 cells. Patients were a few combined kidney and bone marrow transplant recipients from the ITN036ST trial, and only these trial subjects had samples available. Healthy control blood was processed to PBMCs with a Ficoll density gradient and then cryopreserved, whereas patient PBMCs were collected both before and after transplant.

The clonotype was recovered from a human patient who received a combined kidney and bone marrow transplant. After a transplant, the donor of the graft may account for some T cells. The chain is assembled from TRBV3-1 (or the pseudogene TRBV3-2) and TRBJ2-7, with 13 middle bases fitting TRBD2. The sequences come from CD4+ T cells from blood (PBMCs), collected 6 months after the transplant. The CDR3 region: CASSPAGEERGLAGSEQYF. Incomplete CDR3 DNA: TGTGCCAGCAGCCCCGCTGGCGAGGAGCGGGGACTAGCGGGAAGCGAG.